This T cell receptor beta chain was identified during a study of regulatory T cells in long-lasting Graves disease. CDR3-region Arm-PCR and iRepertoire HTBI primers produced the TCR beta libraries. TCRdb processed the multiplex PCR reads anew with MiXCR; each CDR3 protein has one entry. Of about 220,000 distinct CDR3 sequences listed, approximately 18% were seen once; the top ten hold over 9.5%. The time point here: newly diagnosed GD, antithyroid drugs for less than 3 months. From PBMCs, RNA was extracted and then used to make the TCR library. This CDR3 contains 14 residues. Germline loops: CDR1 DFQATT, CDR2 SNEGSKA (reference sequence). V lost 6 bases and J lost 0; bases outside the gene matches: 3. This same sample was also part of a study on T cells in Graves' hyperthyroidism and ophthalmopathy.

This clonotype originated in a woman aged 25-40 years with Graves disease. This material consisted of peripheral blood mononuclear cells (PBMCs), taken at new diagnosis, from a patient treated with antithyroid drugs. V is TRBV20-1 and J is TRBJ2-3; the match to TRBD1 covers 10 bases. The CDR3: CSATDRGSTDTQYF. The CDR3 region has the DNA TGCAGTGCAACGGACAGGGGGAGCACAGATACGCAGTATTTT.